Sequencing of this T cell receptor beta chain was carried out in a study of T-cell reconstitution after alpha-beta-depleted transplantation in children. This clonotype appeared many times. Its target is not known. Unique molecular identifiers featured in how the TCRbeta library was prepared. TCRdb reprocessed the PCR reads via MiXCR and lists one record per CDR3 protein. This table holds about 200,000 distinct CDR3 sequences, 5% to 6.5% found once. J was trimmed by 5 bases and V by 4 bases; bases with no gene match: 6. The CDR3 loop spans 14 amino acids. Germline CDR1 LGHNA, CDR2 YNFKEQ. Study-level results: At one year after transplant, newly produced T cells mostly accounted for T-cell counts and diversity. Some patients owed their high day-60 TCRbeta diversity to surviving recipient T cells and thymic progenitors. Several hundred graft clones that had expanded were reportedly the source of alpha-beta T cells about two months after transplant.

Sequencing used PBMCs, obtained before TCRalphabeta/CD19-depleted stem cell transplant. The origin of this receptor is a girl less than two years old with combined immunodeficiency, due to receive a stem cell transplant. The chain employs TRBV4-2 and TRBJ2-7; the match to TRBD1 covers 9 bases. CDR3 protein: CASSRGTGMDEQYF. The CDR3 DNA sequence: TGTGCCAGCAGCCGGGGGACAGGGATGGACGAGCAGTACTTC.